A single sample gave rise to the 32 T cell receptor beta chains below, sequenced in a study of CD8 T cell repertoires and HIV-1 epitope variants (dated by TCRdb to 2020 to 2021). Their specific antigens are unknown. Library generation was performed with the immunoSEQ multiplex PCR assay. TCRdb took this table from immuneACCESS and kept in-frame rearrangements with V and J called. Such tables lack part of the clones; where checked against another copy, unresolved V genes explain under half of the gap, and the rest is unexplained. This sample has roughly 2,700 clones in its table, and 67% of those were observed once. The ten largest clones add up to roughly 45% of the sample. What was sequenced was cultured CD8+ T cells derived from PBMCs. Receptors were obtained from a male donor with HIV.

This chain joins TRBV27 and TRBJ2-1; 13 bases align to TRBD2. J was trimmed by 9 bases and V by 0 bases; bases with no gene match: 8. The CDR3 loop spans 17 amino acids. Germline CDR1 MNHEY, CDR2 SMNVEV (reference sequence). CDR3 loop: CASSLSVGTSGTGEQFF. CDR3 sequence (DNA): TGTGCCAGCAGTTTATCGGTAGGGACTAGCGGGACTGGTGAGCAGTTCTTC.

The chain couples TRBV7-9 to TRBJ1-6; 8 bases are shared with TRBD1. Per the germline V gene, CDR1 is SEHNR and CDR2 is FQNEAQ (reference sequence). Losses at the gene ends were 3 bases for V and 2 bases for J; bases not matched to a gene: 3. The CDR3 length is 16 residues. The CDR3 spells CASSLDRVAYNSPLHF. CDR3 nucleotides: TGTGCCAGCAGCTTGGACAGGGTAGCCTATAATTCACCCCTCCACTTT. Combining the CDR3 with reference TRBV7-9 and TRBJ1-6 gives the whole variable domain DTGVSQNPRHKITKRGQNVTFRCDPISEHNRLYWYRQTLGQGPEFLTYFQNEAQLEKSRLLSDRFSAERPKGSFSTLEIQRTEQGDSAMYLCASSLDRVAYNSPLHFGNGTRLTVT.

The V gene is TRBV6-5, the J gene TRBJ2-1; D may be TRBD1 (6 bases). Germline CDR1 is MNHEY and CDR2 is SVGAGI. This CDR3 region has 13 residues. V was cut by 2 bases and J by 10 bases, with 12 bases left in between. CDR3 residues: CASSYVDSREQFF. CDR3 DNA sequence: TGTGCCAGCAGTTACGTGGACAGCCGGGAGCAGTTCTTC.

The chain couples TRBV19 to TRBJ1-4; 7 nucleotides match TRBD1. This CDR3 has 17 residues. Per germline, CDR1 LNHDA and CDR2 SQIVND (reference sequence). Trimming at V came to 4 bases and at J to 8 bases, leaving 16 bases not matched to a gene. CDR3 region: CASSTQTDRTMREKLFF. The CDR3 DNA reads TGTGCCAGTAGTACACAAACGGACAGGACGATGCGGGAAAAACTGTTTTTT.

This chain joins TRBV10-3 and TRBJ1-2; a weak D match, TRBD1 (6 bases). V was trimmed by 5 bases and J by 6 bases, leaving 22 bases between them. Germline V gene data show CDR1 as ENHRY and CDR2 as SYGVKD. This CDR3 has 16 residues. CDR3 amino acids: CAISPQLGEGVNGYTF. DNA of the CDR3: TGTGCCATCAGTCCTCAACTCGGAGAGGGGGTAAATGGCTACACCTTC.

The chain links TRBV27 to TRBJ2-7, with D maybe TRBD1 (6 bases). V lost 3 bases and J lost 6, with 9 bases in between. The CDR3 has 12 residues. In germline, CDR1 is MNHEY, CDR2 SMNVEV (reference sequence). CDR3 protein: CASSLRGGEQYF. The CDR3 DNA follows: TGTGCCAGCAGTTTGAGAGGGGGCGAGCAGTACTTC.

The chain uses TRBV13 and TRBJ2-7; a weak D match, TRBD1 (7 bases). CDR3 length: 12 amino acids. CDR1 PRHDT and CDR2 FYEKMQ come from the germline V gene (reference sequence). V was clipped by 6 bases and J by 6 bases, with 12 bases between them. CDR3: CASREGASEQYF. The CDR3 nucleotides read TGTGCCAGCAGGGAGGGGGCGTCCGAGCAGTACTTC.

The CDR3 region is CASSLYTYTEAFF. The CDR3 nucleotides are TGCGCCAGCAGCTTGTACACCTACACTGAAGCTTTCTTT. V usage is TRBV5-1 and J usage is TRBJ1-1; D gene unclear. The germline gives CDR1 SGHRS, CDR2 YFSETQ. The CDR3 has 13 residues. Trimming took 1 base from V and 3 from J, leaving 7 bases between them.

This clone was picked up one time. This chain uses TRBV2 with TRBJ1-5; 8 bases fit TRBD1. Losses at the gene ends were 6 bases for V and 4 bases for J; bases not matched to a gene: 17. Germline CDR1 and CDR2: SNHLY and FYNNEI. The CDR3 has 18 amino acids. This chain's CDR3 is CASRDRAWTGRGNQPQHF. CDR3 coding DNA: TGTGCCAGCAGGGACAGAGCCTGGACAGGGAGGGGGAATCAGCCCCAGCATTTT.

The chain recombines TRBV28 with TRBJ2-7; D gene uncertain. The CDR3 is 10 amino acids. The V gene lost 5 bases and the J gene lost 3 bases, with 2 bases spanning the gap. Germline V CDR1 and CDR2: MDHEN, SYDVKM. The CDR3: CASSNYEQYF. CDR3 sequence (DNA): TGTGCCAGCAGTAACTACGAGCAGTACTTC. Full variable domain (rest looked up from reference TRBV28 and TRBJ2-7): DVKVTQSSRYLVKRTGEKVFLECVQDMDHENMFWYRQDPGLGLRLIYFSYDVKMKEKGDIPEGYSVSREKKERFSLILESASTNQTSMYLCASSNYEQYFGPGTRLTVT.

CDR3 coding DNA: TGTGCCAGCAGCCAAGAAGTCGGGGAGCTGTTTTTT. Translated: CASSQEVGELFF. The V and J genes are TRBV14 and TRBJ2-2, with D unclear. The CDR3 is made up of 12 amino acids. Trimming took 0 bases from V and 7 from J, leaving 3 bases between them. Looked up from germline, CDR1 is SGHDN and CDR2 is FVKESK.

The CDR3 here is CASSSRTASSPNYGYTF. The CDR3 DNA follows: TGTGCCAGCAGTTCCAGGACAGCCTCTTCCCCTAACTATGGCTACACCTTC. J is TRBJ1-2 and V is TRBV27, with a tentative D call TRBD1 (6 bases). The CDR3 loop spans 17 amino acids. Trimming pared 4 bases from V and 0 bases from J, leaving 18 bases between. Per germline, CDR1 MNHEY and CDR2 SMNVEV (reference sequence).

The CDR3: CASSSQYRDSSYEQYF. In DNA form, the CDR3 reads TGTGCCAGCAGTTCACAATACCGGGACAGCTCCTACGAGCAGTACTTC. V is TRBV28 and J is TRBJ2-7; TRBD1 matches at 7 bases. V lost 4 bases to trimming and J lost 0 bases; unmatched junction nucleotides: 9. Germline values: CDR1 MDHEN, CDR2 SYDVKM. The CDR3 contains 16 residues.

This clone was detected once. The V and J genes are TRBV10-3 and TRBJ1-1, with TRBD1 as a possible D gene (5 bases). CDR3 size: 15 residues. Trimming pared 6 bases from V and 0 bases from J, leaving 14 bases between. Germline CDR1 ENHRY, CDR2 SYGVKD. DNA of the CDR3: TGTGCCATCAGAAGAGACAGCTACATGAACACTGAAGCTTTCTTT. This sequence encodes CAIRRDSYMNTEAFF.

The genes are TRBV28 and TRBJ1-1, with a weak D call TRBD1 (5 bases). The CDR3 spans 14 residues. Germline loops: CDR1 MDHEN, CDR2 SYDVKM. The V end was cut by 7 bases, the J end by 8 bases, with 20 bases between. CDR3 nucleotides: TGTGCCAGCACCCCTGGGGCACGGGTGCCCGAAGCTTTCTTT. As protein: CASTPGARVPEAFF. Drawing the rest from reference TRBV28 and TRBJ1-1, the complete variable domain is DVKVTQSSRYLVKRTGEKVFLECVQDMDHENMFWYRQDPGLGLRLIYFSYDVKMKEKGDIPEGYSVSREKKERFSLILESASTNQTSMYLCASTPGARVPEAFFGQGTRLTVV.

The V gene is TRBV27, the J gene TRBJ2-3; the match to TRBD2 covers 9 bases. The CDR3 has 16 amino acids. V gave up 8 bases and J gave up 1 base; unmatched junction bases: 10. Germline values: CDR1 MNHEY, CDR2 SMNVEV (reference sequence). CDR3 bases: TGTGCCAGCTCTCTTATTTTAGCGGGGGGCACAGATACGCAGTATTTT. Residues: CASSLILAGGTDTQYF.

This chain links TRBV30 with TRBJ2-7; tentative D call: TRBD2 (5 bases). The CDR3 runs 13 residues. V gave up 2 bases and J gave up 5 bases, with 13 bases separating them. The germline CDR1 and CDR2 sequences are GTSNPN and SVGIG (reference sequence). In nucleotides, the CDR3 is TGTGCCTGGAGTTCCAGTGGAGGCCACGAGCAGTACTTC. Translation gives CAWSSSGGHEQYF.

The rearrangement links TRBV28 to TRBJ2-3; a weak D match, TRBD2 (6 bases). This CDR3 contains 17 residues. The germline V gene encodes CDR1 MDHEN and CDR2 SYDVKM. V was cut by 5 bases and J by 2 bases, with 20 bases left in between. For the CDR3, the DNA is TGTGCCAGCAGTCCCCTCCGGGGAGCGGGCCCCACAGATACGCAGTATTTT. This translates into CASSPLRGAGPTDTQYF.

The chain couples TRBV7-8 to TRBJ1-2, with a possible D match to TRBD1 (6 bases). The germline CDR1 and CDR2 sequences are SGHVS and FQNEAQ. CDR3 size: 16 residues. V was trimmed by 1 base and J by 4 bases, leaving 16 bases between them. CDR3 in amino acids: CASSLGSPQGSYGYTF. In DNA form, the CDR3 reads TGTGCCAGCAGCTTAGGTTCACCGCAGGGGAGCTATGGCTACACCTTC.

The rearrangement joins TRBV28 to TRBJ1-1, with D tentatively TRBD1 (5 bases). CDR1 MDHEN and CDR2 SYDVKM come from the germline V gene. With 6 bases removed from V and 1 base from J, the gap between germline ends came to 9 bases. CDR3 length: 13 residues. The CDR3 DNA reads as TGTGCCAGCAGCAGGGACGGGAACACTGAAGCTTTCTTT. Translation: CASSRDGNTEAFF.

The chain has TRBV19 and TRBJ2-1; either TRBD1 or TRBD2 may fit D (5 bases each). CDR1 and CDR2 (germline): LNHDA, SQIVND (reference sequence). The CDR3 is 16 residues long. V lost 8 bases, J lost 8 bases, and 25 bases lay in between. CDR3 bases: TGTGCCAGTTCCGTTGAGGGGCTGGGGTACTTGCATGAGCAGTTCTTC. It specifies CASSVEGLGYLHEQFF.

The V gene is TRBV4-1, the J gene TRBJ2-6; D is undetermined. Trimming removed 5 bases at V and 0 bases at J, with 8 bases between. CDR1 and CDR2 from the germline V gene are MGHRA and YSYEKL. The CDR3 runs 15 residues. The CDR3 region is CASSSSSSGANVLTF. For the CDR3, the DNA is TGCGCCAGCAGCTCCTCCAGCTCTGGGGCCAACGTCCTGACTTTC.

In its sample, this clone was seen a few times. The genes are TRBV5-4 and TRBJ2-1; 8 bases map to TRBD1. The CDR3 totals 14 residues. Trimming removed 2 bases from V and 6 bases from J; junction bases left unmatched: 4. The V gene's germline CDR1 is SGHNT and CDR2 YYREEE (reference sequence). The CDR3 loop reads CASSFPGQGNEQFF. The CDR3 coding sequence is TGTGCCAGCAGCTTCCCTGGACAGGGCAATGAGCAGTTCTTC.

This rearrangement joins TRBV7-8 to TRBJ2-5; TRBD2 agrees at 8 bases. V shed 5 bases and J 5 bases; nucleotides not matched to a gene: 10. The length of the CDR3 is 15 residues. Looked up from germline, CDR1 is SGHVS and CDR2 is FQNEAQ. In DNA form, the CDR3 reads TGTGCCAGCAGCAACCCGACTAGCGCAACCGAGACCCAGTACTTC. Translated: CASSNPTSATETQYF.

V gene TRBV15 combines with J gene TRBJ2-7, with TRBD1 as a possible D gene (5 bases). The CDR3 extends over 16 amino acids. Trimming cost V 6 bases and J 0 bases, with 18 bases left between them. CDR1 and CDR2 from the germline V gene are LNHNV and YYDKDF (reference sequence). CDR3 loop: CATSLGQSVSSYEQYF. CDR3 DNA sequence: TGTGCCACCAGTCTGGGGCAGTCGGTTAGCTCCTACGAGCAGTACTTC. Drawing the rest from reference TRBV15 and TRBJ2-7, the complete variable domain is DAMVIQNPRYQVTQFGKPVTLSCSQTLNHNVMYWYQQKSSQAPKLLFHYYDKDFNNEADTPDNFQSRRPNTSFCFLDIRSPGLGDTAMYLCATSLGQSVSSYEQYFGPGTRLTVT.

The chain links TRBV16 to TRBJ1-5, with a tentative D call TRBD1 (5 bases). This CDR3 spans 16 amino acids. Trimming cost V 0 bases and J 5 bases, with 14 bases left between them. Germline values: CDR1 KGHSY, CDR2 FQNENV. CDR3 coding DNA: TGTGCCAGCAGCCAATCTTACGAGGGGTACGATCAGCCCCAGCATTTT. It translates to CASSQSYEGYDQPQHF. Full variable domain (outside the CDR3, taken from reference TRBV16 and TRBJ1-5): GEEVAQTPKHLVRGEGQKAKLYCAPIKGHSYVFWYQQVLKNEFKFLISFQNENVFDETGMPKERFSAKCLPNSPCSLEIQATKLEDSAVYFCASSQSYEGYDQPQHFGDGTRLSIL.

The rearrangement joins TRBV5-4 to TRBJ1-1; TRBD1 is a possible D gene (6 bases). The germline V gene encodes CDR1 SGHNT and CDR2 YYREEE (reference sequence). The CDR3 runs to 13 residues. The ends were cut back, 1 base at V and 4 bases at J, with 8 bases in the middle. In DNA, the CDR3 is TGTGCCAGCAGCTTGAGGGGGGGCACTGAAGCTTTCTTT. Its protein product is CASSLRGGTEAFF.

The chain links TRBV27 to TRBJ2-2, with 7 nucleotides matching TRBD1. The germline V gene encodes CDR1 MNHEY and CDR2 SMNVEV (reference sequence). V was pared by 6 bases and J by 6 bases, with 10 bases of the junction left unmatched. This CDR3 contains 15 residues. CDR3 coding DNA: TGTGCCAGCAGCCCTGTAACAGGGGTACCCGGGGAGCTGTTTTTT. Its protein is CASSPVTGVPGELFF.

CDR3 DNA: TGTGCCAGCAGCTTAGAGAGGGTTCGGGGAGCTTTCTTT. Residues: CASSLERVRGAFF. V gene TRBV13 combines with J gene TRBJ1-1, with unresolved D. V gave up 1 base and J gave up 10 bases, with 13 bases separating them. This CDR3 has 13 residues. Germline V gene lookup returns CDR1 PRHDT and CDR2 FYEKMQ (reference sequence).

V usage is TRBV6-4 and J usage is TRBJ2-1, with TRBD2 matching 11 bases. CDR1 MRHNA and CDR2 SNTAGT come from the germline V gene. The CDR3 is 19 amino acids. V shed 7 bases, J shed 1 base, and the junction held 15 bases outside the gene matches. CDR3 nucleotide sequence: TGTGCCAGCACACCCCCCCTGGGTAGCGGGAGGGAGTCCTACAATGAGCAGTTCTTC. Translating it yields CASTPPLGSGRESYNEQFF.

The V gene is TRBV27, the J gene TRBJ2-3; TRBD2 aligns across 10 bases. The CDR3 runs 18 residues. J gave up 5 bases and V 3 bases, and 14 bases lay outside the gene matches. Germline loops: CDR1 MNHEY, CDR2 SMNVEV (reference sequence). The CDR3 protein is CASSFTTTRERGGDTQYF. For the CDR3, the DNA is TGTGCCAGCAGTTTTACAACGACTAGGGAGCGGGGGGGAGATACGCAGTATTTT.

This chain joins TRBV9 and TRBJ2-2; TRBD2 aligns across 7 bases. The CDR3 loop spans 16 amino acids. Losses at the gene ends were 2 bases for V and 2 bases for J; bases not matched to a gene: 6. Germline CDR1 reads SGDLS; CDR2 reads YYNGEE. CDR3 protein: CASSVQRGLNTGELFF. In DNA, the CDR3 is TGTGCCAGCAGCGTCCAGCGGGGCCTAAACACCGGGGAGCTGTTTTTT.